These 8 T cell receptor beta chains originate from one sample sequenced in a study of blood T cell repertoires in COVID-19. The repertoire was sequenced with immunoSEQ multiplex PCR; TCRdb's copy has only in-frame clones and lacks some. The data hold roughly 160,000 clones, with approximately 86% observed a single time. What was sequenced was peripheral blood. These receptors were collected from an elderly woman with COVID-19, enrolled during active disease.

This chain connects TRBV19 to TRBJ2-1, with D possibly being TRBD2 (6 bases). The CDR3 extends over 15 amino acids. Germline loops: CDR1 LNHDA, CDR2 SQIVND (reference sequence). Trimming removed 7 bases at V and 7 bases at J, with 20 bases between. In nucleotides, the CDR3 is TGTGCCAGTACCGAAACGGGACTCACGAGGAATGAGCAGTTCTTC. As protein: CASTETGLTRNEQFF.

The rearrangement uses TRBV6-6 and TRBJ2-7, with D possibly being TRBD1 (5 bases). Germline assignment: CDR1 MNHNY and CDR2 SVGAGI (reference sequence). Trimming removed 5 bases from V and 2 bases from J, with 22 bases in between. The CDR3 is 17 residues long. This CDR3 reads CASSPLVPPQGAYEQYF. In DNA form, the CDR3 reads TGTGCCAGCAGTCCCCTCGTTCCTCCCCAAGGGGCCTACGAGCAGTACTTC.

The chain is built from TRBV3-1 (or the pseudogene TRBV3-2) and TRBJ2-5, with TRBD2 matching over 7 bases. Per germline, CDR1 LGHDT and CDR2 YNNKEL (reference sequence). This CDR3 contains 15 residues. Losses at the gene ends were 4 bases for V and 1 base for J; bases not matched to a gene: 6. The CDR3 loop reads CASSRQSGIQETQYF. In DNA, the CDR3 is TGTGCCAGCAGCCGACAAAGCGGGATCCAAGAGACCCAGTACTTC.

The chain is built from TRBV9 and TRBJ2-1, with 9 nucleotides matching TRBD2. This CDR3 contains 14 residues. J gave up 6 bases and V 6 bases, and 7 bases lay outside the gene matches. CDR1 is SGDLS and CDR2 is YYNGEE in the germline V gene. CDR3 in DNA: TGTGCCAGCAACCGTCTAGCGGGAAGCAATGAGCAGTTCTTC. Protein sequence: CASNRLAGSNEQFF.

The chain carries TRBV28 and TRBJ1-5; 7 bases agree with TRBD1. The CDR3 spans 18 residues. The germline V gene encodes CDR1 MDHEN and CDR2 SYDVKM. V shed 4 bases and J 2 bases; nucleotides not matched to a gene: 14. The CDR3 sequence is CASSSPNYRGHGNQPQHF. CDR3 sequence (DNA): TGTGCCAGCAGTTCGCCAAACTACAGGGGCCATGGCAATCAGCCCCAGCATTTT.

The genes are TRBV6-2 or TRBV6-3 and TRBJ1-5; 8 nucleotides match TRBD1. This CDR3 is built from 14 residues. Trimming at V came to 5 bases and at J to 2 bases, leaving 2 bases not matched to a gene. Germline CDR1 MNHEY, CDR2 SVGEGT. The CDR3 nucleotides are TGTGCCAGCAGTCAACAGGGGGGCAATCAGCCCCAGCATTTT. This gives the protein CASSQQGGNQPQHF.

The rearrangement joins TRBV5-6 to TRBJ2-7, with 9 bases that match TRBD2. This CDR3 has 15 residues. Germline V gene sequence: CDR1 SGHDT, CDR2 YYEEEE. Trimming at V came to 0 bases and at J to 5 bases, leaving 6 bases not matched to a gene. CDR3: CASSLGTSESNEQYF. The DNA for the CDR3 is TGTGCCAGCAGCTTGGGGACTAGCGAAAGTAACGAGCAGTACTTC. The full variable domain, in which reference TRBV5-6 and TRBJ2-7 provide the parts outside the CDR3, is DAGVTQSPTHLIKTRGQQVTLRCSPKSGHDTVSWYQQALGQGPQFIFQYYEEEERQRGNFPDRFSGHQFPNYSSELNVNALLLGDSALYLCASSLGTSESNEQYFGPGTRLTVT.

The chain carries TRBV27 and TRBJ2-2, with 11 bases aligning to TRBD2. Per the germline V gene, CDR1 is MNHEY and CDR2 is SMNVEV (reference sequence). The V and J ends lost 6 bases and 7 bases, in that order; junction bases with no gene match: 7. The CDR3 is 15 amino acids. The CDR3 loop is CASRPTGTSGGELFF. CDR3 in DNA: TGTGCCAGCAGGCCAACCGGGACTAGCGGCGGGGAGCTGTTTTTT.